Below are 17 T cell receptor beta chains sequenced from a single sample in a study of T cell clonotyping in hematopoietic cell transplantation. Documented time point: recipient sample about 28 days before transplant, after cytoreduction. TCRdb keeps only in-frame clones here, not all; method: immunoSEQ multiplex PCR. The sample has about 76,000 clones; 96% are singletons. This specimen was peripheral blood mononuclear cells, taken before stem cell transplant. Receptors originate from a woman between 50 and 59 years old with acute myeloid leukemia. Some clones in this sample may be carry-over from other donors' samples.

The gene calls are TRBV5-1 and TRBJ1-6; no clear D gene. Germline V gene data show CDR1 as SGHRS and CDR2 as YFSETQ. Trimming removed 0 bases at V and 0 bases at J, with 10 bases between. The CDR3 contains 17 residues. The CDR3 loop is CASSLGSGNSYNSPLHF. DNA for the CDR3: TGCGCCAGCAGCTTGGGGTCGGGGAACTCCTATAATTCACCCCTCCACTTT.

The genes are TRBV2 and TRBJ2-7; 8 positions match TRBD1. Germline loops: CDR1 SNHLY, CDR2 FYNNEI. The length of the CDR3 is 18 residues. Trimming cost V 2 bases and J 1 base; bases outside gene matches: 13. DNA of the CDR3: TGTGCCAGCAGTGAATTGTGGGGACAGGCCTTAGGATCCTACGAGCAGTACTTC. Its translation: CASSELWGQALGSYEQYF.

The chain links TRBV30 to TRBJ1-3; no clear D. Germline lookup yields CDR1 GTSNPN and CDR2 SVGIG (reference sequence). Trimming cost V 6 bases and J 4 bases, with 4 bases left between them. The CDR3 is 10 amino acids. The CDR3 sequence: CACVGNTIYF. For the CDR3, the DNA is TGTGCCTGCGTAGGAAACACCATATATTTT.

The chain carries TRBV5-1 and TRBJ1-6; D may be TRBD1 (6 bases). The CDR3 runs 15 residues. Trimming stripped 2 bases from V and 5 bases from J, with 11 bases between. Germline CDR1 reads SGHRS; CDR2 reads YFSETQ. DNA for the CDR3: TGCGCCAGCAGCTTAAGGACAGCGGATAATTCACCCCTCCACTTT. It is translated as CASSLRTADNSPLHF.

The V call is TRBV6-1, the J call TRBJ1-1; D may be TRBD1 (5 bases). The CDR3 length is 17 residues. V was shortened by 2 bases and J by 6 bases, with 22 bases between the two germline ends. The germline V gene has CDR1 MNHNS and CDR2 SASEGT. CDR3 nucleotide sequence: TGTGCCAGCAGTGAAAATCCCTCATTGCGGGGACGCTCTGAAGCTTTCTTT. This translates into CASSENPSLRGRSEAFF.

In DNA, the CDR3 is TGTGCCTGGAGTCGGCAGGGTACAGATACGCAGTATTTT. This translates into CAWSRQGTDTQYF. The rearrangement links TRBV30 to TRBJ2-3, with a tentative D call TRBD1 (5 bases). Trimming cost V 2 bases and J 3 bases, with 9 bases left between them. The CDR3 has 13 residues. Germline CDR1 reads GTSNPN; CDR2 reads SVGIG (reference sequence).

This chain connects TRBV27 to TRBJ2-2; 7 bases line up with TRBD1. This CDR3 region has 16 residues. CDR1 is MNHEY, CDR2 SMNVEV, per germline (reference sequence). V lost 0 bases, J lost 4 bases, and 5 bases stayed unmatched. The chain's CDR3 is CASSLSPQGSTGELFF. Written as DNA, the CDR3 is TGTGCCAGCAGTTTATCGCCACAGGGGAGCACCGGGGAGCTGTTTTTT.

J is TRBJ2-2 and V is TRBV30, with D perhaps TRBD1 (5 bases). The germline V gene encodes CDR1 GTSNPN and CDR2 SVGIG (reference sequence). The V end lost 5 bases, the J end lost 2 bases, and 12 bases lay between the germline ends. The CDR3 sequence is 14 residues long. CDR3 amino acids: CAWVTDRNTGELFF. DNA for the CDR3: TGTGCCTGGGTTACTGACAGAAACACCGGGGAGCTGTTTTTT.

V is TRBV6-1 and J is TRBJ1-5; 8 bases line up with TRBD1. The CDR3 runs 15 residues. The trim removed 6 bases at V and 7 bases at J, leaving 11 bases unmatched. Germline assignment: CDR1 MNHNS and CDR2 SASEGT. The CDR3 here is CASSAGQGEGQPQHF. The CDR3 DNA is TGTGCCAGCAGCGCCGGACAGGGCGAGGGACAGCCCCAGCATTTT.

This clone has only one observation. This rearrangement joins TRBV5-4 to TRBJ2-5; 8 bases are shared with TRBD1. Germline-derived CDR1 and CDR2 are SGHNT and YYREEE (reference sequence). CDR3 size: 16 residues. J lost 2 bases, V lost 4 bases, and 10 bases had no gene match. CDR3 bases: TGTGCCAGCAGCACTGCCGGGACAGGACCTCAAGAGACCCAGTACTTC. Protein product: CASSTAGTGPQETQYF.

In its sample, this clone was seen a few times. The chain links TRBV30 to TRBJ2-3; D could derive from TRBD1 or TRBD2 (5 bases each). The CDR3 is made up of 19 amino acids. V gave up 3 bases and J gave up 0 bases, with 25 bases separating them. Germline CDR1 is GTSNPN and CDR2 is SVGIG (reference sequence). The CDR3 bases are TGTGCCTGGAGCCTCTTCGCCGGGGACCTCTTTTCTAGCACAGATACGCAGTATTTT. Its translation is CAWSLFAGDLFSSTDTQYF.

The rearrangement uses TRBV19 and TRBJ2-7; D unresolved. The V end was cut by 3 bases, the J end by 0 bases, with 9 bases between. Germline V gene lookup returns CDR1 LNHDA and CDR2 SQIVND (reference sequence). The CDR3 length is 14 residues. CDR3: CASSMLGSSYEQYF. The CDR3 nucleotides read TGTGCCAGTAGTATGCTCGGCAGCTCCTACGAGCAGTACTTC.

CDR3 loop: CASSFTPGQISYEQYF. CDR3 coding DNA: TGTGCCAGCAGTTTCACCCCGGGACAGATATCCTACGAGCAGTACTTC. The chain has TRBV6-5 and TRBJ2-7, with 7 bases aligning to TRBD1. The CDR3 totals 16 residues. Germline CDR1 MNHEY, CDR2 SVGAGI. V was pared by 4 bases and J by 1 base, with 10 bases of the junction left unmatched.

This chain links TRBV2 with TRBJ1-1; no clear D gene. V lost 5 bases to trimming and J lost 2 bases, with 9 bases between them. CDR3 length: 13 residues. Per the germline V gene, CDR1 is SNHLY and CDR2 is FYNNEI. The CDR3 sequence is CASSTDGNTEAFF. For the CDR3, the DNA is TGTGCCAGCAGTACGGACGGTAACACTGAAGCTTTCTTT. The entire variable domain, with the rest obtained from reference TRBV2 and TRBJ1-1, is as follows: EPEVTQTPSHQVTQMGQEVILRCVPISNHLYFYWYRQILGQKVEFLVSFYNNEISEKSEIFDDQFSVERPDGSNFTLKIRSTKLEDSAMYFCASSTDGNTEAFFGQGTRLTVV.

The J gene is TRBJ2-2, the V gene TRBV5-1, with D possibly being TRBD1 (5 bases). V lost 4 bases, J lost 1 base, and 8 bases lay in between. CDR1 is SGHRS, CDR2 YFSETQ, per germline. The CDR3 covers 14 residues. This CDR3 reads CASSSTGNTGELFF. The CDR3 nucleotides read TGCGCCAGCAGCAGCACAGGGAACACCGGGGAGCTGTTTTTT.

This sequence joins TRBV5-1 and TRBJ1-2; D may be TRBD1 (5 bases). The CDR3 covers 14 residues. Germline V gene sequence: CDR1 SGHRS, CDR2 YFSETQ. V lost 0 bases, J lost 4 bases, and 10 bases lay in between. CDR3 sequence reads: CASSLGDDVYGYTF. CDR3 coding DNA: TGCGCCAGCAGCTTGGGGGACGACGTCTATGGCTACACCTTC.

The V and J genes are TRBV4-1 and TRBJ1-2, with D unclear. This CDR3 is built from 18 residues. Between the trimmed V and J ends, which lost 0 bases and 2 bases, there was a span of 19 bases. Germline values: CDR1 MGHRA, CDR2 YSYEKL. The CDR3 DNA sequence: TGCGCCAGCAGCCAAGATCCCAAAAGGCCCGCGGAGAACTATGGCTACACCTTC. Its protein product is CASSQDPKRPAENYGYTF.